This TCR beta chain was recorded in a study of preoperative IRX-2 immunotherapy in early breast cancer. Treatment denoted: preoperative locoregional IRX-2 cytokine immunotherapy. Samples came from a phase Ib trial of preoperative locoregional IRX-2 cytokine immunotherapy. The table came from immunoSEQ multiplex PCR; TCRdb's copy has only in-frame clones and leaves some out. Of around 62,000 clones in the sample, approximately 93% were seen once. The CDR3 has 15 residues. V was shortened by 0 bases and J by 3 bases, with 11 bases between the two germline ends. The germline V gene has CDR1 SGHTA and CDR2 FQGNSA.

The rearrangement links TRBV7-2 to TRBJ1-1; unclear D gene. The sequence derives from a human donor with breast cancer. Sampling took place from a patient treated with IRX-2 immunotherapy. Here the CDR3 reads CASSLAQGGYTEAFF. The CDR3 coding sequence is TGTGCCAGCAGCTTAGCGCAAGGCGGATACACTGAAGCTTTCTTT.